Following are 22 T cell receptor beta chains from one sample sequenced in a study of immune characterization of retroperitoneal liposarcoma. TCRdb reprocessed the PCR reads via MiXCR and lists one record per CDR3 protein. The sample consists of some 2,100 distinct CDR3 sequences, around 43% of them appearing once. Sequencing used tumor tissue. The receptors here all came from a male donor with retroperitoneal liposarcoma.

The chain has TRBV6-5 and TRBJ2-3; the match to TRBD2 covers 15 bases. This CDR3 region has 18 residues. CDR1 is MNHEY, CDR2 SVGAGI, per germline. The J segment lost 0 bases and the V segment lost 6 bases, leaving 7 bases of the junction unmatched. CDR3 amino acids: CASRLGTSGRSSTDTQYF. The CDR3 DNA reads TGTGCCAGCAGACTGGGGACTAGCGGGAGGTCTAGCACAGATACGCAGTATTTT.

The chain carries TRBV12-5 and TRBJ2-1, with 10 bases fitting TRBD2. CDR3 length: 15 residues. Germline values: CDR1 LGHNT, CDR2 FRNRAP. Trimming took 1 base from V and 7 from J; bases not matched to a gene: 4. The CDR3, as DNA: TGTGCTAGTGGTTTGGGACTAGCGGGTGAGAATGAGCAGTTCTTC. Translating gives CASGLGLAGENEQFF.

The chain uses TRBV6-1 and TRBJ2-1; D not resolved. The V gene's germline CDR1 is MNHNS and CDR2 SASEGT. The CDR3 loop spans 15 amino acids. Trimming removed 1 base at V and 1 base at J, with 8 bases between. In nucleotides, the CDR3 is TGTGCCAGCAGTGAAGAGTGGCAGTCCTACAATGAGCAGTTCTTC. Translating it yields CASSEEWQSYNEQFF.

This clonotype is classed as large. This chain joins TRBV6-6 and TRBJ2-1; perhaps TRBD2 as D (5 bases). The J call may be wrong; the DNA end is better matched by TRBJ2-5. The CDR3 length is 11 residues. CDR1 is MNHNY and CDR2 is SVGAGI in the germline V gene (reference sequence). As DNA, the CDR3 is TGTGCCAGCAGTATACGGGGGACCCAGTACTTC. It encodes CASSIRGTQYF.

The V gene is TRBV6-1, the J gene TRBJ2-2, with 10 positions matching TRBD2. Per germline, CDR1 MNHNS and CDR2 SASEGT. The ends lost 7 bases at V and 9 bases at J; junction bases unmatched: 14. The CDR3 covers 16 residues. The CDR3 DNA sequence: TGTGCCAGCAAGCCTTATGGGGCTAGCGGGAGACGGGAGCTGTTTTTT. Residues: CASKPYGASGRRELFF.

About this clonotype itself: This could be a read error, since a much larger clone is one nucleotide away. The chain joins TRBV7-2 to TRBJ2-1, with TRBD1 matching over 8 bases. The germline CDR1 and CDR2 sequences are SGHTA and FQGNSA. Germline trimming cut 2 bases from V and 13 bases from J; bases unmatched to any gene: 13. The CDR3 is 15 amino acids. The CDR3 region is CASSLRTGNQETQFF. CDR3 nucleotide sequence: TGTGCCAGCAGCTTAAGGACAGGGAATCAAGAGACCCAGTTCTTC.

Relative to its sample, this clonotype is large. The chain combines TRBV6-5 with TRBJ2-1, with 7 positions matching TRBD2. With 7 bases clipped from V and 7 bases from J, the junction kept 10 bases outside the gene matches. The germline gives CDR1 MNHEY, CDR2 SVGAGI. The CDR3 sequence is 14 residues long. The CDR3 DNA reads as TGTGCCAGCAAAAGGGCGGGAGTAAGGAATGAGCAGTTCTTC. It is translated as CASKRAGVRNEQFF.

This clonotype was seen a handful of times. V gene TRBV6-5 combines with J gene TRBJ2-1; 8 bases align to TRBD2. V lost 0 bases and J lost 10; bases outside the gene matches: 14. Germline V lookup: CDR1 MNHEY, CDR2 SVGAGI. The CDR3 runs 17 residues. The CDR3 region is CASSYSTPGRGGYEQFF. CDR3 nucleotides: TGTGCCAGCAGTTACTCGACCCCGGGCCGGGGGGGCTACGAGCAGTTCTTC.

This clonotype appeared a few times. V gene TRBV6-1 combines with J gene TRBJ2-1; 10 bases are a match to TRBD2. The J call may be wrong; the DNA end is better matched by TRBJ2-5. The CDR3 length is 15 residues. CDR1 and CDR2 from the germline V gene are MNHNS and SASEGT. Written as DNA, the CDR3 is TGTGCCAGCAGTACTACTAGCGGGAATGCAGGGACCCAGTACTTC. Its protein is CASSTTSGNAGTQYF.

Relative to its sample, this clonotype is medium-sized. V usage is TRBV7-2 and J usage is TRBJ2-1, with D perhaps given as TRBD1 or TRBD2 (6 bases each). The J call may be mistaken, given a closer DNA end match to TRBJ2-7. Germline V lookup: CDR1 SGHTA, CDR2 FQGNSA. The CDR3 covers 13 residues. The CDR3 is CASSFNGGFEQYF. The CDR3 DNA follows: TGTGCCAGCAGCTTTAACGGGGGCTTTGAGCAGTACTTC.

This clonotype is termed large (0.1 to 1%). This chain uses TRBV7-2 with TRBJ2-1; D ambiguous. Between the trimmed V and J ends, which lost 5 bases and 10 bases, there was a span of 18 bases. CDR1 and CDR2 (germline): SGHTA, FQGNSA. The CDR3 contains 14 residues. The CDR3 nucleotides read TGTGCCAGCAGCCCGACGGGTCAAAACTACGAGCAGTTCTTC. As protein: CASSPTGQNYEQFF.

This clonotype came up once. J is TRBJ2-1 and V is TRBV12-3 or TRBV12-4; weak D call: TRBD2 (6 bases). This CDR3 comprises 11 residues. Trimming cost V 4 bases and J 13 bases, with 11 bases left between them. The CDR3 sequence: CASSSGLLQFF. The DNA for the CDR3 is TGTGCCAGCAGTTCGGGACTCCTCCAGTTCTTC.

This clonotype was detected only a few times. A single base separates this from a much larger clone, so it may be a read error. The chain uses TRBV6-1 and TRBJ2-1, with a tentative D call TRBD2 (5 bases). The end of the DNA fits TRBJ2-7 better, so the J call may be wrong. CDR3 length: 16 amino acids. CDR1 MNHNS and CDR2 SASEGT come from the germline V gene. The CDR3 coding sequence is TGTGCCAGCAGCTCCCTCGGGATAGAGACCTACAATGAGCAGTACTTC. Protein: CASSSLGIETYNEQYF.

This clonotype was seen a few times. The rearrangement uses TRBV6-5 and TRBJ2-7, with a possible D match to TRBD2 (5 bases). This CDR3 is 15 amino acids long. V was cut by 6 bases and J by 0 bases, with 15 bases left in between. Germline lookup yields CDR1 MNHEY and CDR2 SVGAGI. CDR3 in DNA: TGTGCCAGCAGCCGAGGGATTTACAGCTCCTACGAGCAGTACTTC. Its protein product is CASSRGIYSSYEQYF.

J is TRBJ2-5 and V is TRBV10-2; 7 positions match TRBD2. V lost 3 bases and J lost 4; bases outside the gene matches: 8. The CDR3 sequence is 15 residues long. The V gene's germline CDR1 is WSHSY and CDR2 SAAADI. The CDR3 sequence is CASSDVRGSLETQYF. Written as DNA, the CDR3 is TGCGCCAGCAGTGATGTCCGCGGGAGTCTAGAGACCCAGTACTTC.

Here the CDR3 reads CASSLRSGGANTGELFF. The CDR3 nucleotides read TGTGCCAGCAGTTTACGATCAGGGGGCGCGAACACCGGGGAGCTGTTTTTT. This chain uses TRBV27 with TRBJ2-2; 8 bases agree with TRBD1. CDR3 length equals 17 residues. Looked up from germline, CDR1 is MNHEY and CDR2 is SMNVEV (reference sequence). Trimming removed 2 bases from V and 0 bases from J; junction bases left unmatched: 5.

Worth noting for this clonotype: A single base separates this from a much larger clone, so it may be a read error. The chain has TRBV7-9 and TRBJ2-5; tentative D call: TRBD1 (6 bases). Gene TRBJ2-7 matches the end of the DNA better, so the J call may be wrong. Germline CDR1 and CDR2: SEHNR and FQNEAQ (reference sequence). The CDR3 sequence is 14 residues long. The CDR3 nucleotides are TGTGCCAGCAGCTTAAGGGGGATTTCCTACGAGCAGTACTTC. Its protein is CASSLRGISYEQYF.

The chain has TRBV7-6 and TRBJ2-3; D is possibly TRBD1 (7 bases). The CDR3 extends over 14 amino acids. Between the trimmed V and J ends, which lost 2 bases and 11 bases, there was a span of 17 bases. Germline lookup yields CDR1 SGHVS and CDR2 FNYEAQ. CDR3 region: CASSLRQGGYEQYF. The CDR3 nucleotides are TGTGCCAGCAGCTTACGCCAGGGGGGATACGAGCAGTATTTT.

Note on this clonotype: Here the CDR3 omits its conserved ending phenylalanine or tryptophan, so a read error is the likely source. CDR3 in DNA: TGTGCCAGCAGCGTAGTTGACTACCAAGAGACCCAGTTCCTC. Residues: CASSVVDYQETQFL. The J gene is TRBJ2-5, the V gene TRBV7-2, with a weak D call TRBD2 (5 bases). TRBJ2-1 matches the DNA end more closely, so the J call is doubtful. There are 14 residues in the CDR3. Germline assignment: CDR1 SGHTA and CDR2 FQGNSA.

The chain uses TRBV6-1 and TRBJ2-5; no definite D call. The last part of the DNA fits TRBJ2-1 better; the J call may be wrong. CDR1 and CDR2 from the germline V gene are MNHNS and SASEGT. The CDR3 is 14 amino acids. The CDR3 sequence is CASSEAWGPHEQFF. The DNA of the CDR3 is TGTGCCAGCAGTGAAGCGTGGGGTCCCCACGAGCAGTTCTTC.

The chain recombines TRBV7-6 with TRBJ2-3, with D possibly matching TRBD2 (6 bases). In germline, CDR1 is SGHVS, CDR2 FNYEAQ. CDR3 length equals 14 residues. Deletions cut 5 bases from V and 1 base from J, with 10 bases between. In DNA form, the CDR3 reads TGTGCCAGCAGCCGACTAGGGGGCACAGATACGCAGTATTTT. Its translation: CASSRLGGTDTQYF.

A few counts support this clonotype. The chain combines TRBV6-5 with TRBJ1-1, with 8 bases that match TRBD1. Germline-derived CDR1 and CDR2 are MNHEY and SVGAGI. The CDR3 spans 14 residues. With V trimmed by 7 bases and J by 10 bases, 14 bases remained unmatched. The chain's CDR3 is CASNWTGRFLRAFF. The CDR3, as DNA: TGTGCCAGCAACTGGACAGGGCGCTTCCTTCGAGCTTTCTTT.